These 22 T cell receptor beta chains share one sample of origin, sequenced in a study of blood T cell repertoires in COVID-19. The table came from immunoSEQ multiplex PCR; TCRdb's copy has only in-frame clones and leaves some out. The table includes 300,000 to 350,000 clones, more than 90% detected once. The sequenced sample consisted of PBMCs or T cells enriched from blood (not recorded which). The receptor source for this set is a woman between 25 and 40 years old who had been exposed to COVID-19.

This clone was detected only a few times. The genes are TRBV7-9 and TRBJ1-2; possibly TRBD1 for D (5 bases). This CDR3 comprises 18 residues. The germline V gene has CDR1 SEHNR and CDR2 FQNEAQ (reference sequence). With 3 bases removed from V and 4 bases from J, the gap between germline ends came to 24 bases. This CDR3 reads CASSLASTVPSPTYGYTF. CDR3 nucleotides: TGTGCCAGCAGCTTGGCTTCGACAGTCCCCTCCCCTACCTATGGCTACACCTTC.

V usage is TRBV5-1 and J usage is TRBJ2-2, with 12 bases identical to TRBD1. Trimming removed 4 bases from V and 1 base from J; junction bases left unmatched: 14. The CDR3 loop spans 20 amino acids. The germline V gene has CDR1 SGHRS and CDR2 YFSETQ. The DNA of the CDR3 is TGCGCCAGCAGCGGGGACAGGGGGCCCCTCGGGCTTAAGAACACCGGGGAGCTGTTTTTT. Its protein is CASSGDRGPLGLKNTGELFF.

The J gene is TRBJ2-1, the V gene TRBV9; tentatively, D is TRBD2 (5 bases). The germline V gene has CDR1 SGDLS and CDR2 YYNGEE. Trimming removed 5 bases at V and 6 bases at J, with 18 bases between. The CDR3 consists of 15 residues. The CDR3 sequence is CASSTPRGTVNEQFF. Here the CDR3 DNA reads TGTGCCAGCAGTACCCCCCGGGGTACAGTCAATGAGCAGTTCTTC.

This rearrangement joins TRBV19 to TRBJ2-2; 9 bases are shared with TRBD2. Germline V CDR1 and CDR2: LNHDA, SQIVND (reference sequence). CDR3 size: 15 residues. J gave up 8 bases and V 3 bases, and 7 bases lay outside the gene matches. The CDR3 nucleotides read TGTGCCAGTAGTATGACAGCGGGGGGCGCAGGGGAGCTGTTTTTT. This codes for CASSMTAGGAGELFF.

The gene calls are TRBV19 and TRBJ1-2, with D unclear. This CDR3 spans 13 amino acids. Trimming left V 3 bases short and J 4 bases short, with 9 bases between. Germline lookup yields CDR1 LNHDA and CDR2 SQIVND (reference sequence). This CDR3 is CASSIDGLYGYTF. DNA of the CDR3: TGTGCCAGTAGTATCGATGGACTCTATGGCTACACCTTC.

The count of this clone is one. This chain links TRBV29-1 with TRBJ1-4; 10 nucleotides align to TRBD1. CDR1 SQVTM and CDR2 ANQGSEA come from the germline V gene. The V and J ends lost 6 bases and 6 bases, in that order; junction bases with no gene match: 4. The CDR3 has 13 residues. The CDR3 loop reads CSVKTGGDEKLFF. The DNA for the CDR3 is TGCAGCGTCAAGACAGGGGGCGATGAAAAACTGTTTTTT.

This rearrangement joins TRBV6-4 to TRBJ1-4; D gene uncertain. CDR1 is MRHNA and CDR2 is SNTAGT in the germline V gene. V was clipped by 0 bases and J by 10 bases, with 9 bases between them. This CDR3 spans 13 amino acids. In nucleotides, the CDR3 is TGTGCCAGCAGTGACTCCCTGAGTGGAAAACTGTTTTTT. Translation: CASSDSLSGKLFF.

This chain connects TRBV10-2 to TRBJ2-1, with a weak D call TRBD2 (6 bases). Looked up from germline, CDR1 is WSHSY and CDR2 is SAAADI. The CDR3 runs 18 residues. Trimming left V 0 bases short and J 1 base short, with 16 bases between. CDR3 sequence: CASSESTRRRGSYNEQFF. DNA for the CDR3: TGCGCCAGCAGTGAGTCGACTAGAAGGAGGGGTTCCTACAATGAGCAGTTCTTC.

The chain uses TRBV7-2 and TRBJ1-2; TRBD1 matches 7 bases. CDR3 length: 16 amino acids. CDR1 and CDR2 from the germline V gene are SGHTA and FQGNSA. J was trimmed by 4 bases and V by 5 bases; bases with no gene match: 13. The CDR3 sequence: CASSPNRGGGSYGYTF. The CDR3 DNA is TGTGCCAGCAGCCCTAACAGGGGCGGTGGGAGCTATGGCTACACCTTC.

This clone turned up a few times. The CDR3 reads CASSLAIGETTEAFF. In DNA form, the CDR3 reads TGTGCCAGCAGCTTAGCGATTGGAGAGACCACTGAAGCTTTCTTT. The chain couples TRBV7-9 to TRBJ1-1, with D uncertain. The CDR3 length is 15 residues. Germline CDR1 SEHNR, CDR2 FQNEAQ (reference sequence). V lost 0 bases to trimming and J lost 4 bases, with 12 bases between them.

The rearrangement links TRBV7-8 to TRBJ2-2; 11 bases align to TRBD2. Germline V gene lookup returns CDR1 SGHVS and CDR2 FQNEAQ. The J segment lost 7 bases and the V segment lost 4 bases, leaving 8 bases of the junction unmatched. This CDR3 has 16 residues. The CDR3 nucleotides read TGTGCCAGCAGCTCCCCGGGACTAGCGGATGACGGGGAGCTGTTTTTT. Its protein is CASSSPGLADDGELFF.

The gene calls are TRBV5-1 and TRBJ1-1; TRBD1 is a possible D gene (6 bases). V was trimmed by 4 bases and J by 5 bases, leaving 12 bases between them. This CDR3 region has 13 residues. Germline V lookup: CDR1 SGHRS, CDR2 YFSETQ. Written as DNA, the CDR3 is TGCGCCAGCAGCGGACAACAGGGTACTGAAGCTTTCTTT. Translating gives CASSGQQGTEAFF.

The V call is TRBV5-1, the J call TRBJ2-5, with 12 bases lining up with TRBD2. Germline-derived CDR1 and CDR2 are SGHRS and YFSETQ. This CDR3 contains 17 residues. Losses at the gene ends were 1 base for V and 4 bases for J; bases not matched to a gene: 8. CDR3 loop: CASSLSPLAGGRETQYF. As DNA, the CDR3 is TGCGCCAGCAGCTTGTCGCCCCTAGCGGGGGGGCGAGAGACCCAGTACTTC.

The chain has TRBV6-6 and TRBJ1-5; 10 nucleotides align to TRBD1. CDR3 length: 15 residues. Germline V lookup: CDR1 MNHNY, CDR2 SVGAGI (reference sequence). V lost 5 bases and J lost 7; bases outside the gene matches: 8. The CDR3 region is CASSQGGQGPQPQHF. For the CDR3, the DNA is TGTGCCAGCAGTCAAGGGGGACAGGGGCCACAGCCCCAGCATTTT.

This sequence joins TRBV5-1 and TRBJ2-1, with TRBD1 identical over 9 bases. CDR1 and CDR2 from the germline V gene are SGHRS and YFSETQ. The V and J ends lost 5 bases and 2 bases, in that order; junction bases with no gene match: 5. The CDR3 contains 15 residues. CDR3 nucleotide sequence: TGCGCCAGCAGTAGGACAGGGGAGGCCTACAATGAGCAGTTCTTC. Translated, it gives CASSRTGEAYNEQFF.

The V call is TRBV7-2, the J call TRBJ1-3; 9 positions match TRBD1. This CDR3 region has 16 residues. Germline V CDR1 and CDR2: SGHTA, FQGNSA. V lost 5 bases and J lost 2; bases outside the gene matches: 7. The CDR3 region has the DNA TGTGCCAGCAGCCCCAACAGGGGGCGGGCTGGAAACACCATATATTTT. Residues: CASSPNRGRAGNTIYF.

The chain links TRBV4-3 to TRBJ1-2, with D hard to call. Germline-derived CDR1 and CDR2 are LGHNA and YSLEER. Between the trimmed V and J ends, which lost 0 bases and 2 bases, there was a span of 10 bases. The CDR3 extends over 15 amino acids. CDR3 coding DNA: TGCGCCAGCAGCCAAGATAGGGCGGGAAACTATGGCTACACCTTC. Its protein is CASSQDRAGNYGYTF.

The chain employs TRBV25-1 and TRBJ2-7, with 10 bases matching TRBD2. The CDR3 runs to 17 residues. Per the germline V gene, CDR1 is MGHDK and CDR2 is SYGVNS. The V segment lost 10 bases and the J segment 6 bases; nucleotides outside the gene matches: 21. For the CDR3, the DNA is TGTGCCACTCAAGCAACGTCGGGACTAGCGAGCCGGTCCGAGCAGTACTTC. Its protein product is CATQATSGLASRSEQYF.

The chain employs TRBV15 and TRBJ1-2; 7 bases match TRBD1. Trimming removed 3 bases from V and 11 bases from J; junction bases left unmatched: 6. This CDR3 comprises 12 residues. CDR1 LNHNV and CDR2 YYDKDF come from the germline V gene (reference sequence). The DNA of the CDR3 is TGTGCCACCAGCAGGGTTGGGACAGAATACACCTTC. Protein: CATSRVGTEYTF.

Here the CDR3 DNA reads TGCGCCAGCAGAACCGGGACTAGCGCCGGGGAGCTGTTTTTT. Translation gives CASRTGTSAGELFF. The V gene is TRBV5-1, the J gene TRBJ2-2, with 10 bases that match TRBD2. From germline, CDR1 is SGHRS and CDR2 YFSETQ. The CDR3 extends over 14 amino acids. The V segment lost 5 bases and the J segment 6 bases; nucleotides outside the gene matches: 4.

This chain connects TRBV19 to TRBJ1-5; 9 bases agree with TRBD1. CDR3 length: 14 amino acids. V trimming: 5 bases; J trimming: 5 bases; junction bases outside the gene matches: 4. Germline lookup yields CDR1 LNHDA and CDR2 SQIVND (reference sequence). CDR3 loop: CASSYTGGHQPQHF. The CDR3 bases are TGTGCCAGTAGTTATACAGGGGGCCATCAGCCCCAGCATTTT.

About this clone: The sample carries other DNA sequences with the same CDR3. The J gene is TRBJ1-2, the V gene TRBV2; D perhaps matches TRBD1 (5 bases). Germline lookup yields CDR1 SNHLY and CDR2 FYNNEI. Deletions cut 4 bases from V and 1 base from J, with 7 bases between. The CDR3 extends over 13 amino acids. DNA for the CDR3: TGTGCCAGCAGTGTTGACAGTAACTATGGCTACACCTTC. It encodes CASSVDSNYGYTF.